The 4 T cell receptor beta chains below come from one sample, sequenced in a study of blood T cell repertoires in COVID-19. Generated by immunoSEQ multiplex PCR, the TCRdb table keeps only in-frame clones and is missing some. The repertoire holds about 250,000 clones, with roughly 85% as singletons. The sequenced material came from peripheral blood. These receptors all stem from a man over 45 with active or convalescent COVID-19.

The chain joins TRBV3-1 (or the pseudogene TRBV3-2) to TRBJ1-3, with 9 bases aligning to TRBD1. CDR1 LGHDT and CDR2 YNNKEL come from the germline V gene (reference sequence). J was trimmed by 3 bases and V by 4 bases; bases with no gene match: 7. The CDR3 runs 16 residues. The CDR3: CASSPQGTGSGNTIYF. In nucleotides, the CDR3 is TGTGCCAGCAGCCCGCAAGGGACAGGGAGTGGAAACACCATATATTTT.

This clone was seen more than once but under ten times. The chain recombines TRBV11-2 with TRBJ2-3, with D perhaps TRBD2 (5 bases). CDR3 size: 15 residues. The germline V gene has CDR1 SGHAT and CDR2 FQNNGV. Between the trimmed V and J ends, which lost 5 bases and 0 bases, there was a span of 12 bases. The CDR3 nucleotides read TGTGCCAGCAGCCTCGGACTTCATAGCACAGATACGCAGTATTTT. It yields the protein CASSLGLHSTDTQYF.

The chain carries TRBV2 and TRBJ1-1; D uncertain. CDR3 size: 12 residues. Germline loops: CDR1 SNHLY, CDR2 FYNNEI. Trimming shortened V by 7 bases and J by 0 bases, and 6 bases separated the two germline ends. CDR3 sequence (DNA): TGTGCCAGCACCCTTATGAACACTGAAGCTTTCTTT. As protein: CASTLMNTEAFF.

This clone was recorded many times. V gene TRBV28 combines with J gene TRBJ1-5; perhaps TRBD1 as D (6 bases). Germline CDR1 and CDR2: MDHEN and SYDVKM. Trimming stripped 7 bases from V and 1 base from J, with 14 bases between. The CDR3 is 15 residues long. The CDR3 DNA sequence: TGTGCCAGCATCGTATCAGGGGTCAGCAATCAGCCCCAGCATTTT. Translating gives CASIVSGVSNQPQHF.